This T cell receptor beta chain was sequenced during a study of blood T cell repertoires in COVID-19. Study-wide background: PBMCs, B-cell-depleted T cells, or T cells provided the cDNA or gDNA that made up the material.

This clone showed up just a few times. Study processing details: Nucleated cell counts were estimated from reference gene primer amplification. Sequencing used immunoSEQ multiplex PCR; TCRdb keeps in-frame clones, though not all of them. V and J calls and clone size are those listed in that table; D and trimming were worked out from the DNA. The repertoire holds 85,000 to 90,000 clones, with roughly nine tenths as singletons. V gave up 6 bases and J gave up 3 bases, with 14 bases separating them. CDR1 and CDR2 from the germline V gene are SGHTA and FQGTGA. This CDR3 spans 14 amino acids. The chain employs TRBV7-3 and TRBJ1-1; tentatively, D is TRBD1 (6 bases). The sequenced sample consisted of peripheral blood. The clonotype comes from a woman aged 80 or older with active COVID-19. The CDR3 spells CASSLLGGDTEAFF. CDR3 coding DNA: TGTGCCAGCAGTCTACTAGGGGGGGACACTGAAGCTTTCTTT.